This note documents a single TCR beta chain sequence. The source of the sample is a study of blood T cell repertoires in COVID-19. Across the study: PBMCs, B-cell-depleted T cells, or T cells were the source of the cDNA or gDNA that made up the material.

In the original analysis: Reference gene primer amplification yielded estimated nucleated cell counts. Data came from immunoSEQ multiplex PCR; TCRdb stores just in-frame clones and leaves some out. For V, J and clone size, that table is used; D and trimming come from the DNA. The table includes some 300,000 clones, about nine tenths detected once. Trimming pared 3 bases from V and 4 bases from J, leaving 13 bases between. CDR1 and CDR2 from the germline V gene are SQVTM and ANQGSEA. The CDR3 spans 14 residues. This clonotype was obtained from a woman aged 50 to 60 with COVID-19, enrolled during active disease. V is TRBV29-1 and J is TRBJ2-1, with D perhaps matching TRBD2 (5 bases). The sequenced material came from peripheral blood. In DNA form, the CDR3 reads TGCAGCGTTGATCTAGCCAGGAAGTACAATGAGCAGTTCTTC. Residues: CSVDLARKYNEQFF.